This passage covers 5 T cell receptor beta chains from one sample sequenced in a study of cytomegalovirus exposure and HLA in healthy donors. 60 Vbeta and 13 Jbeta primers were used in PCR. Here immunoSEQ multiplex PCR was the method, and the copy in TCRdb shows in-frame clones only, minus some. The profile shows 110,000 to 150,000 clones, roughly 70% of them singletons. The sample consisted of PBMCs. The receptors originated from a woman in her sixties in good health and CMV-seropositive.

This chain uses TRBV2 with TRBJ2-4, with 9 nucleotides matching TRBD2. There are 17 residues in the CDR3. CDR1 and CDR2 from the germline V gene are SNHLY and FYNNEI. After removal of 7 bases from V and 2 bases from J, the junction contained 12 bases not matched to a gene. The chain's CDR3 is CASNPTRSGGSKNIQYF. The DNA of the CDR3 is TGTGCCAGCAATCCGACTAGGAGCGGGGGGTCCAAAAACATTCAGTACTTC.

A remark on this clone: Within the sample, other DNA sequences also encode this same CDR3. This sequence joins TRBV29-1 and TRBJ2-2, with a weak D call TRBD2 (6 bases). CDR3 length equals 14 residues. Germline CDR1 and CDR2: SQVTM and ANQGSEA. Trimming cost V 7 bases and J 5 bases, with 17 bases left between them. As DNA, the CDR3 is TGCAGCGCCGAAGGCGGGGAGAGAACCGGGGAGCTGTTTTTT. Translation: CSAEGGERTGELFF.

The J gene is TRBJ2-5, the V gene TRBV2; TRBD2 matches 11 bases. The CDR3 has 19 residues. With 7 bases clipped from V and 5 bases from J, the junction kept 21 bases outside the gene matches. CDR1 is SNHLY, CDR2 FYNNEI, per germline. The CDR3 coding sequence is TGTGCCAGCATTCCTCCGGGGCTAGCGGGAGGAGGTAGAAGGGAGACCCAGTACTTC. As protein: CASIPPGLAGGGRRETQYF.

The chain couples TRBV6-1 to TRBJ2-7; 10 bases fit TRBD2. The trim removed 0 bases at V and 3 bases at J, leaving 5 bases unmatched. CDR3 size: 16 residues. Germline CDR1 is MNHNS and CDR2 is SASEGT. The DNA of the CDR3 is TGTGCCAGCAGTGAAGCCTCGCCTAGCGGGAGCTACGAGCAGTACTTC. This encodes CASSEASPSGSYEQYF.

The J gene is TRBJ1-3, the V gene TRBV28; weak D call: TRBD1 (6 bases). In germline, CDR1 is MDHEN, CDR2 SYDVKM. V was pared by 6 bases and J by 1 base, with 16 bases between. This CDR3 is built from 16 residues. CDR3 protein: CASSHRTAISGNTIYF. The CDR3 DNA sequence: TGTGCCAGCAGCCACCGGACAGCGATTTCTGGAAACACCATATATTTT.